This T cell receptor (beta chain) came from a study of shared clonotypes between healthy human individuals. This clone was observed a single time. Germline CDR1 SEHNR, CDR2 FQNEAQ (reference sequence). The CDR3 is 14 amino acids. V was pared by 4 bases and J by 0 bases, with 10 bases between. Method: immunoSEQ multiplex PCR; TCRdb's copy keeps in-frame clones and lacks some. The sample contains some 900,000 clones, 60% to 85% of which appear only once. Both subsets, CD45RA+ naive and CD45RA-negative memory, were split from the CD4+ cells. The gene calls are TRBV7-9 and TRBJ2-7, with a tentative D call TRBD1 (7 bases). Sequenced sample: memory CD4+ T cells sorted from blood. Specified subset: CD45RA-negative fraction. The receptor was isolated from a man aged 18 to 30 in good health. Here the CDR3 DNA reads TGTGCCAGCAGCTGGGGGGACAGCTCCTACGAGCAGTACTTC. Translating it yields CASSWGDSSYEQYF.